The source of this T cell receptor (beta chain) is a study of blood T cell repertoires in COVID-19 (dated by TCRdb to about 2020). Regarding the study in general: Collaborator samples came from the United States, Italy and Spain and covered acute and convalescent phases of COVID-19. The samples were drawn from two sources: the first 160 participants of the ongoing ImmuneRACE study, and over 1,000 subjects contributed by 6 global collaborators. The dataset comprised deeply sampled blood TCRbeta repertoires from subjects exposed to, actively infected with, or recovered from COVID-19. The prospective study material was composed of cDNA or gDNA derived from T cells, B-cell-depleted T cells, or PBMCs. Where HLA class I and class II types were available, the types were taken from metadata supplied by the sample provider, not from assay-based typing. The repertoires were released in a freely available public database intended as a resource for research on the immune response to SARS-CoV-2. Sample metadata almost always included a de-identified subject ID, COVID-19 status, age in years and sex.

The collaborating institutions used their own protocols to collect whole blood in K2EDTA tubes. For TCRbeta analysis, collaborator samples were shipped as frozen whole blood, as isolated PBMCs, or as DNA extracted from either sample type. Spanning cysteine to phenylalanine, the CDR3 consists of 13 amino acids. This entry keeps only the CDR3 DNA: 39 bases, framed from base 1. V gives up 3 bases and J gives up 5 bases, and the segment between their germline ends measures 7 bases. The immunoSEQ Assay, a bias-controlled multiplex PCR, was used to amplify TCRbeta CDR3 regions from genomic DNA. As for how the authors treated the data: Within the assay, amplification of reference gene primers was used to estimate how many nucleated cells each sample contained. To quantify the absolute abundance of each unique TCRbeta CDR3 rearrangement, sequence reads were collapsed and filtered. Productive Simpson clonality was computed per sample as the square root of Simpson's diversity index over productive rearrangements. Sourced from immuneACCESS, this table was stored by TCRdb with only in-frame sequences that have V and J called. A share of the clones is absent; for the studies checked, an unresolved V gene accounts for under half, and the remainder has no known explanation. V, J and clone size were drawn from that table, and D and trimming were deduced from the DNA. The sample table records 65,000 to 95,000 clones; around 83% of these occur just once. Approximately 20% of the sample lies in the top ten.

Study-wide conclusions, independent of this receptor: Clinical and demographic metadata were provided uncurated, with the amount varying by source and participant.

About this clone: Its antigen specificity is not known. The input lacks base qualities; no much larger clone sits a single base away.

This TCR was recovered from a woman aged 45-65 years with acute or convalescent COVID-19. The chain is encoded by TRBV12-3 or TRBV12-4 joined to TRBJ1-4, with the D gene call left open. The material sequenced was peripheral blood. The CDR3 has the sequence CASSFIENEKLFF. The sequence in DNA is TGTGCCAGCAGTTTTATAGAGAATGAAAAACTGTTTTTT.